These T cell receptor beta chains were read from a single sample in a study of shared clonotypes between healthy human individuals. Assay used: immunoSEQ multiplex PCR; TCRdb lists only in-frame clones, some missing. The profile shows 2.5 million or so clones, about 92% of them singletons. The material sequenced was naive CD4+ T cells sorted from blood. These receptors all come from a man aged 18 to 30 in good health. CDR3s leave out the opening cysteine and the closing phenylalanine or tryptophan.

J | V | CDR3
TRBJ1-2 | TRBV14 | ASRQSGGRGYT
TRBJ2-7 | TRBV28 | ASGPTYEQY
TRBJ1-4 | TRBV2 | ASSRRANEKLF
TRBJ1-4 | TRBV19 | ASSYPGQGEKLF
TRBJ1-5 | TRBV18 | ASSPSVGSNNQPQH
TRBJ2-6 | TRBV5-6 | ASSLGTLSGANVLT
TRBJ1-4 | TRBV7-6 | ASSSSPERLLF
TRBJ2-5 | TRBV5-1 | ASSAGTSGEETQY
TRBJ1-1 | TRBV29-1 | SVESFSRDEAF
TRBJ1-6 | TRBV6-5 | ASSYSGRVSSPLH
TRBJ1-2 | TRBV6-5 | ASSYSGTGELGYT
TRBJ2-7 | TRBV18 | ASSSGTSHHEQY
TRBJ2-7 | TRBV7-8 | ASSWGERGPYEQY
TRBJ2-7 | TRBV30 | AWGAGPGSSGYEQY
TRBJ1-2 | TRBV30 | AWSVQGMYGYT
TRBJ2-1 | TRBV7-8 | ASSPIPLGYEQF
TRBJ2-5 | TRBV5-6 | ASSQRAGEETQY
TRBJ1-1 | TRBV5-1 | ASSPSLNTEAF
TRBJ1-4 | TRBV5-7 | ASSQVGTGGEKLF
TRBJ1-5 | TRBV7-2 | ASSGGAGREPQH
TRBJ2-1 | TRBV9 | ASQTSGSSYNEQF
TRBJ2-7 | TRBV6-5 | ASSYSVFPGGYEQY
. | TRBV4-1 | ASSQGTSGTPGYEQY
TRBJ2-1 | TRBV19 | ASKDYYNEQF
TRBJ2-2 | TRBV10-2 | ASRSGLDTGELF
TRBJ1-4 | TRBV6-1 | ASSVHRSTNEKLF
TRBJ1-1 | TRBV4-1 | ASSPRQVMNTEAF
TRBJ2-3 | TRBV9 | ASSTGVAGGQDTQY
TRBJ1-2 | TRBV19 | ASSTPGGGDYGYT
TRBJ2-6 | TRBV30 | AFDSSGANVLT
TRBJ1-5 | TRBV5-4 | ASSLAGNQPQH
TRBJ2-7 | TRBV6-6 | ASSYTGYEQY
TRBJ2-2 | TRBV4-3 | ASSPNPLILASGDTGELF
TRBJ2-3 | TRBV7-2 | ASSFGLAVLTDTQY
TRBJ1-6 | TRBV6-5 | ASSPSLIYSPLH
TRBJ1-2 | TRBV5-1 | ASGRQGAPDGYT
TRBJ1-1 | TRBV6-5 | ASSRGRDTEAF
TRBJ2-3 | TRBV5-1 | ASSLELGGADTQY